This T cell receptor beta chain was found in a study of chronic HIV infection and antiretroviral therapy. V shed 0 bases and J 6 bases; nucleotides not matched to a gene: 4. CDR1 and CDR2 (germline): LGHDT, YNNKEL (reference sequence). CDR3 length equals 15 residues. TCRdb re-called the 5' RACE reads with MiXCR, one entry per CDR3 protein. The sample has 40,000 to 50,000 distinct CDR3 sequences; approximately 20% are singletons. What was sequenced was peripheral blood. The sequence was collected from an adult who had HIV and had not received antiretroviral therapy, or was an uninfected healthy control (not recorded which). This chain uses TRBV3-1 with TRBJ1-5, with 8 bases aligning to TRBD1. The DNA of the CDR3 is TGTGCCAGCAGCCAAGATGGACAGGGAGGTCAGCCCCAGCATTTT. The encoded protein is CASSQDGQGGQPQHF.